The rows below give T cell receptor beta chains drawn from one sample of a study of T cell clones after liver transplantation. Produced via immunoSEQ multiplex PCR; TCRdb's table is partial and in-frame only. The profile shows more than 70,000 clones, around 78% of them singletons. The sequenced sample was CD4+ T cells from blood, obtained at the 22-month timepoint. These TCRs come from a human patient who received a liver transplant. Some T cells may originate from the graft donor. Both conserved end residues are part of each CDR3. D genes are given only for firm matches. Clone size is not always given. Where it is, it says once, few, many or a class for expanded clones.

D | size | J | V | DNA | CDR3
. | few | TRBJ2-5 | TRBV30 | TGTGCCTGGTCCCCGCTAGCCCCCGGAGAGACCCAGTACTTC | CAWSPLAPGETQYF
. | . | TRBJ1-2 | TRBV5-1 | TGCGCCAGCAGTGTTGGACAAAAAACAGCTAACTATGGCTACACCTTC | CASSVGQKTANYGYTF
. | . | TRBJ2-4 | TRBV7-2 | TGTGCCAGCAGCTTGCACTCCGGGAGCCAAAACATTCAGTACTTC | CASSLHSGSQNIQYF
. | . | TRBJ1-2 | TRBV27 | TGTGCCAGCAGTTTAGGGGGCCTGGGGGGCTACACCTTC | CASSLGGLGGYTF
TRBD1 | . | TRBJ2-7 | TRBV7-2 | TGTGCCAGCAGCTTAAGCGGACAGGGGGGGTACGAGCAGTACTTC | CASSLSGQGGYEQYF
. | once | TRBJ2-6 | TRBV6-1 | TGTGCCAGCAGTGAAGGGCCAACCTCTGGGGCCAACGTCCTGACTTTC | CASSEGPTSGANVLTF
TRBD1 | few | TRBJ2-1 | TRBV28 | TGTGCCAGCAGTCCTGTCACAGGGGATGAGCAGTTCTTC | CASSPVTGDEQFF
. | . | TRBJ2-3 | TRBV19 | TGTGCCAGTAGTGGGGGCCAGGGGAGCACAGATACGCAGTATTTT | CASSGGQGSTDTQYF
TRBD1 | once | TRBJ2-7 | TRBV19 | TGTGCCAGTAGCCCGGACAGGGACTACGAGCAGTACTTC | CASSPDRDYEQYF
. | . | TRBJ1-1 | TRBV7-3 | TGTGCCAGCAGCTTGGGATCTGGGACTGAAGCTTTCTTT | CASSLGSGTEAFF